The entry below describes one T cell receptor beta chain. V was shortened by 4 bases and J by 7 bases, with 16 bases between the two germline ends. CDR1 and CDR2 from the germline V gene are SEHNR and FQNEAQ (reference sequence). The CDR3 runs to 14 residues. TCRdb independently ran MiXCR on the reads; one entry per CDR3 protein. The sample holds roughly 230,000 distinct CDR3 sequences, more than 25% seen once. The data were obtained in a study of kidney transplant recipient with SARS-CoV-2 infection. Sequencing was performed on a blood sample, taken at baseline and on roughly day 120 from a kidney transplant recipient. The chain has TRBV7-9 and TRBJ2-5; tentatively, D is TRBD1 or TRBD2 (5 bases each). The clonotype originates from a male patient between 25 and 39 years old who had COVID-19 and was a kidney transplant recipient. Some T cells here may be from the graft donor. CDR3 coding DNA: TGTGCCAGCAGCTCGGGACCTCAACGGGGGACCCAGTACTTC. This gives the protein CASSSGPQRGTQYF.